A single sample gave rise to the 22 T cell receptor beta chains below, sequenced in a study of OX40 agonist ivuxolimab in advanced cancers. Generated by immunoSEQ multiplex PCR, the TCRdb table keeps only in-frame clones and is missing some. The sample lists under 95,000 clones; about 90% were seen once. The sample was CD4+ or CD8+ T cells sorted from blood, taken in a trial of the OX40 agonist ivuxolimab. The receptors stem from an adult with an advanced solid tumor such as melanoma, head and neck, liver or kidney cancer.

The rearrangement uses TRBV28 and TRBJ1-2; TRBD1 is a possible D gene (6 bases). CDR3 length: 13 residues. Germline loops: CDR1 MDHEN, CDR2 SYDVKM. Trimming cost V 5 bases and J 7 bases, with 14 bases left between them. The CDR3 nucleotides are TGTGCCAGCAGTATTCCGGGACAAGGTGGCTACACCTTC. This sequence encodes CASSIPGQGGYTF.

The table lists this clone with a count of one. The rearrangement joins TRBV5-4 to TRBJ2-3; 11 bases map to TRBD2. This CDR3 is built from 17 residues. The V and J ends lost 7 bases and 0 bases, in that order; junction bases with no gene match: 10. CDR1 and CDR2 from the germline V gene are SGHNT and YYREEE (reference sequence). CDR3 sequence: CASGSRLAGPSTDTQYF. For the CDR3, the DNA is TGTGCCAGCGGCTCAAGACTAGCGGGGCCAAGCACAGATACGCAGTATTTT. Full variable domain (rest looked up from reference TRBV5-4 and TRBJ2-3): ETGVTQSPTHLIKTRGQQVTLRCSSQSGHNTVSWYQQALGQGPQFIFQYYREEENGRGNFPPRFSGLQFPNYSSELNVNALELDDSALYLCASGSRLAGPSTDTQYFGPGTRLTVL.

This chain links TRBV7-9 with TRBJ1-3; 7 bases agree with TRBD1. CDR1 and CDR2 (germline): SEHNR, FQNEAQ (reference sequence). CDR3 length: 16 residues. Trimming removed 5 bases from V and 0 bases from J; junction bases left unmatched: 7. The CDR3 region has the DNA TGTGCCAGCAGCCTAACAGGGGAACCCTCTGGAAACACCATATATTTT. Amino acid sequence: CASSLTGEPSGNTIYF.

The J gene is TRBJ2-7, the V gene TRBV10-3; 10 positions agree with TRBD2. Germline trimming cut 6 bases from V and 5 bases from J; bases unmatched to any gene: 4. There are 13 residues in the CDR3. CDR1 is ENHRY, CDR2 SYGVKD, per germline. The CDR3 here is CAISPSGSNEQYF. The CDR3 coding sequence is TGTGCCATCAGCCCTAGCGGGAGTAACGAGCAGTACTTC.

The chain links TRBV11-2 to TRBJ2-5; 7 nucleotides line up with TRBD2. The J segment lost 5 bases and the V segment lost 5 bases, leaving 8 bases of the junction unmatched. The CDR3 length is 14 residues. Per germline, CDR1 SGHAT and CDR2 FQNNGV. CDR3 bases: TGTGCCAGCAGCCACGGGACTACTGGGGAGACCCAGTACTTC. Amino acid sequence: CASSHGTTGETQYF.

The chain is built from TRBV11-3 and TRBJ1-4; D remains unclear. The CDR3 runs to 14 residues. V was clipped by 1 base and J by 8 bases, with 11 bases between them. Per germline, CDR1 SGHNT and CDR2 YENEEA. CDR3 sequence (DNA): TGTGCCAGCAGCTTAGTCAGTACGGGCGAAAAACTGTTTTTT. This codes for CASSLVSTGEKLFF.

This clone was counted a single time. J is TRBJ1-1 and V is TRBV7-9; D remains ambiguous. V lost 3 bases and J lost 4, with 9 bases in between. The CDR3 has 13 amino acids. Looked up from germline, CDR1 is SEHNR and CDR2 is FQNEAQ (reference sequence). CDR3 DNA: TGTGCCAGCAGCTTCGGAACCTCCACTGAAGCTTTCTTT. Encoded protein: CASSFGTSTEAFF.

This clone was counted only a few times. This sequence joins TRBV6-1 and TRBJ2-7; the D is unclear. The CDR3 length is 14 residues. Trimming cost V 4 bases and J 3 bases, with 13 bases left between them. Germline V lookup: CDR1 MNHNS, CDR2 SASEGT. CDR3 nucleotide sequence: TGTGCCAGCAGTGTTACCGGAGTCGGCTACGAGCAGTACTTC. Translation gives CASSVTGVGYEQYF.

The chain has TRBV10-3 and TRBJ2-3; D is uncertain. Germline CDR1 ENHRY, CDR2 SYGVKD. Trimming took off 5 bases at V and 5 bases at J, with 14 bases between the two ends. The CDR3 loop spans 14 amino acids. CDR3 loop: CAISTPTDKDTQYF. Written as DNA, the CDR3 is TGTGCCATCAGTACGCCGACTGACAAAGATACGCAGTATTTT.

This clone turned up a few times. This chain connects TRBV28 to TRBJ1-5; D is uncertain. The germline gives CDR1 MDHEN, CDR2 SYDVKM. Trimming removed 0 bases from V and 3 bases from J, with 9 bases in between. This CDR3 spans 15 amino acids. The CDR3: CASSLWGRHNQPQHF. The CDR3 DNA is TGTGCCAGCAGTTTATGGGGCAGGCACAATCAGCCCCAGCATTTT.

This clone was detected only once. J is TRBJ2-7 and V is TRBV7-8; D is undetermined. Trimming left V 4 bases short and J 2 bases short, with 12 bases between. This CDR3 spans 14 amino acids. In germline, CDR1 is SGHVS, CDR2 FQNEAQ. CDR3 DNA: TGTGCCAGCAGCTCGGCCCATGGGACCTACGAGCAGTACTTC. Encoded protein: CASSSAHGTYEQYF.

The gene calls are TRBV6-1 and TRBJ1-5; 7 bases are a match to TRBD1. J gave up 6 bases and V 0 bases, and 8 bases lay outside the gene matches. The CDR3 runs to 16 residues. CDR1 MNHNS and CDR2 SASEGT come from the germline V gene. CDR3 amino acids: CASSEARGGSGQPQHF. CDR3 in DNA: TGTGCCAGCAGTGAAGCGCGAGGGGGCTCTGGTCAGCCCCAGCATTTT.

The V and J genes are TRBV5-4 and TRBJ1-5, with D perhaps TRBD1 (6 bases). CDR3 length equals 15 residues. V was clipped by 3 bases and J by 3 bases, with 13 bases between them. Germline-derived CDR1 and CDR2 are SGHNT and YYREEE (reference sequence). The CDR3 DNA is TGTGCCAGCAGCTGGGGCGGACAGAACAATCAGCCCCAGCATTTT. Its protein product is CASSWGGQNNQPQHF.

A single count supports this clone. This chain joins TRBV11-3 and TRBJ1-2, with 7 bases aligning to TRBD1. CDR3 size: 14 residues. In germline, CDR1 is SGHNT, CDR2 YENEEA. The ends lost 2 bases at V and 3 bases at J; junction bases unmatched: 3. The CDR3 here is CASSLPGTDYGYTF. The CDR3 DNA follows: TGTGCCAGCAGCTTACCCGGGACAGACTATGGCTACACCTTC.

V usage is TRBV29-1 and J usage is TRBJ2-5; D gene uncertain. Near its end, the DNA agrees better with TRBJ2-7, so the J call may be wrong. Germline V gene sequence: CDR1 SQVTM, CDR2 ANQGSEA. The length of the CDR3 is 13 residues. This CDR3 reads CSVMTSRTYEQYF. The CDR3 DNA reads as TGCAGCGTTATGACAAGTAGAACCTACGAGCAGTACTTC.

The CDR3 region has the DNA TGTGCCAGCAGTGAATTGGGGGTATGGCAGCCCCAGCATTTT. Encoded protein: CASSELGVWQPQHF. This rearrangement joins TRBV6-1 to TRBJ1-5; weak D call: TRBD1 (5 bases). The CDR3 covers 14 residues. CDR1 is MNHNS and CDR2 is SASEGT in the germline V gene. V was cut by 2 bases and J by 7 bases, with 12 bases left in between.

The chain links TRBV30 to TRBJ1-1; D uncertain. Germline V CDR1 and CDR2: GTSNPN, SVGIG (reference sequence). The CDR3 is 12 residues long. V was clipped by 4 bases and J by 1 base, with 7 bases between them. The CDR3 DNA sequence: TGTGCCTGGAAGGGAGAGAACACTGAAGCTTTCTTT. Its protein is CAWKGENTEAFF.

The rearrangement links TRBV28 to TRBJ2-7; D not certain. Between the trimmed V and J ends, which lost 7 bases and 0 bases, there was a span of 16 bases. The length of the CDR3 is 15 residues. CDR1 and CDR2 (germline): MDHEN, SYDVKM. The CDR3 bases are TGTGCCAGCACCCCAAGGATTCCCCTCTCCTACGAGCAGTACTTC. Amino acid sequence: CASTPRIPLSYEQYF.

Only a few counts were recorded for this clone. The J gene is TRBJ1-2, the V gene TRBV28; the D gene is possibly TRBD1 (5 bases). Trimming pared 1 base from V and 6 bases from J, leaving 9 bases between. Germline V gene lookup returns CDR1 MDHEN and CDR2 SYDVKM. The CDR3 runs to 13 residues. CDR3 in DNA: TGTGCCAGCAGTTTATCCAGGGTGAATGGCTACACCTTC. Translated: CASSLSRVNGYTF.

The rearrangement joins TRBV4-1 to TRBJ2-5, with 7 bases aligning to TRBD2. V lost 0 bases, J lost 5 bases, and 3 bases stayed unmatched. CDR1 and CDR2 from the germline V gene are MGHRA and YSYEKL. The CDR3 sequence is 14 residues long. The CDR3 nucleotides read TGCGCCAGCAGCCAAGAGCAGGGAGGGGAGACCCAGTACTTC. Its translation is CASSQEQGGETQYF.

The rearrangement links TRBV15 to TRBJ2-1, with 7 positions matching TRBD1. Germline lookup yields CDR1 LNHNV and CDR2 YYDKDF (reference sequence). J gave up 4 bases and V 4 bases, and 7 bases lay outside the gene matches. The CDR3 runs to 15 residues. The chain's CDR3 is CATSNPGTAYNEQFF. The CDR3 DNA reads as TGTGCCACCAGCAACCCCGGGACAGCATACAATGAGCAGTTCTTC.

The chain recombines TRBV28 with TRBJ2-7; 7 positions match TRBD2. With V trimmed by 2 bases and J by 1 base, 14 bases remained unmatched. Germline V gene lookup returns CDR1 MDHEN and CDR2 SYDVKM. The CDR3 runs 18 residues. CDR3 in DNA: TGTGCCAGCAGTTTAGGTCCGCCCAGCGGGGTGGCGTCCTACGAGCAGTACTTC. This sequence encodes CASSLGPPSGVASYEQYF. Full variable domain (missing parts from reference TRBV28 and TRBJ2-7): DVKVTQSSRYLVKRTGEKVFLECVQDMDHENMFWYRQDPGLGLRLIYFSYDVKMKEKGDIPEGYSVSREKKERFSLILESASTNQTSMYLCASSLGPPSGVASYEQYFGPGTRLTVT.